This T cell receptor (beta chain) was sequenced in a study of PD-L1 blockade in urothelial cancer. Study context: Anywhere from 0 to 3 prior chemotherapy regimens had been received by patients. Blood samples had a median of 141,255 T cells, 83,000 or so unique TCRs, and clonality roughly 0.088. Broader study findings: Better survival was predicted when blood TCR clonality before treatment fell below the median. It was durable-benefit patients whose tumor-associated blood clones expanded more at 3 weeks.

Germline V lookup: CDR1 SNHLY, CDR2 FYNNEI. The CDR3 covers 14 residues. Between the trimmed V and J ends, which lost 1 base and 3 bases, there was a span of 10 bases. Concerning this clone itself: The antigen is not known. Other DNA sequences within the sample encode an identical CDR3.

Time point specified: peripheral blood 6 weeks after treatment start. This table comes from immunoSEQ multiplex PCR, and its TCRdb copy is limited to in-frame clones, with some not included. The data show 38,000 or so clones, 70% to 90% seen once. This chain joins TRBV2 and TRBJ2-7; D call uncertain. The sequence was obtained from a man aged 70 or older with urothelial cancer. The source material was PBMCs, sampled around atezolizumab (anti-PD-L1) treatment. CDR3 DNA sequence: TGTGCCAGCAGTGAAGGGAGTTTGAGCTACGAGCAGTACTTC. This encodes CASSEGSLSYEQYF.